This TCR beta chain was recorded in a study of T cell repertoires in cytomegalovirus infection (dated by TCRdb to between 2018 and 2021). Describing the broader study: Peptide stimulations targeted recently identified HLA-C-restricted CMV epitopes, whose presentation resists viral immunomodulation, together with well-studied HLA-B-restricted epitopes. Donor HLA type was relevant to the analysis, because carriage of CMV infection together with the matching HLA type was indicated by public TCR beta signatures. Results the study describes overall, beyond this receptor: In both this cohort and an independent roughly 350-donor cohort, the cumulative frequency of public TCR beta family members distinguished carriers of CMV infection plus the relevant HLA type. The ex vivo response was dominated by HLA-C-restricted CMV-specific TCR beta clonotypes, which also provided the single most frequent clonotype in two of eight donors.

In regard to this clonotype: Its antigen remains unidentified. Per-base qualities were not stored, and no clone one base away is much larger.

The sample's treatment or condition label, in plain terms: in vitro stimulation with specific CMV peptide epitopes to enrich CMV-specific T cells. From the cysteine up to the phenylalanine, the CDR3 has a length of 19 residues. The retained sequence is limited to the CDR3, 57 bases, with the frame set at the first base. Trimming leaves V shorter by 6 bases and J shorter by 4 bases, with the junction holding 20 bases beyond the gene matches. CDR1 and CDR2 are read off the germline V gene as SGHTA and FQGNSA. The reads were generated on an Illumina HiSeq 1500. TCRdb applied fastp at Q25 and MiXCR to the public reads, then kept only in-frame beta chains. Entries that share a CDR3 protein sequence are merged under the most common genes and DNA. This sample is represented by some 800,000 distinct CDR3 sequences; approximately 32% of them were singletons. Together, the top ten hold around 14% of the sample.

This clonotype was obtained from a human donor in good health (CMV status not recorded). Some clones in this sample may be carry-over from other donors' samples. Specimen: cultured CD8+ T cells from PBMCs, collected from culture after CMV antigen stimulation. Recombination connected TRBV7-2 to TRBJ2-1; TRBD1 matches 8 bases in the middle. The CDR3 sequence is CASSPSALGQGRGYNEQFF. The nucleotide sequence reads TGTGCCAGCAGTCCTAGTGCGCTCGGACAGGGTAGAGGATACAATGAGCAGTTCTTC.